The entry that follows covers one T cell receptor beta chain sequence. Its specificity is not known. The germline CDR1 and CDR2 sequences are SEHNR and FQNEAQ (reference sequence). The length of the CDR3 is 15 residues. V shed 5 bases and J 2 bases; nucleotides not matched to a gene: 4. This record belongs to a study of cytomegalovirus exposure and HLA in healthy donors. PCR involved 60 Vbeta and 13 Jbeta primers. Clones were read by immunoSEQ multiplex PCR, and TCRdb kept only the in-frame ones, dropping some. The table has about 160,000 clones, around 76% seen once. Broader study findings: An assumption of roughly uniform sequencing depth across donors underlay the presence/absence analyses. Across donors, most TCRs were seen rarely, yet some public ones were widespread.

The gene calls are TRBV7-9 and TRBJ1-3; 9 nucleotides align to TRBD1. The source is a female donor in good health and CMV-seronegative. What was sequenced was PBMCs. The CDR3 spells CASSAWDRAGNTIYF. CDR3 in DNA: TGTGCCAGCAGCGCTTGGGACAGGGCTGGAAACACCATATATTTT.